Listed below are T cell receptor beta chains from one sample, sequenced in a study of T cells in Graves' hyperthyroidism and ophthalmopathy. Via MiXCR, TCRdb re-called the multiplex PCR reads, giving one row per CDR3 protein. This sample has 460,000 or so distinct CDR3 sequences, with around 15% found just once. The sample comprised blood. These receptors were taken from a woman between 18 and 29 years old with Graves' hyperthyroidism. The CDR3 runs from the conserved cysteine through the conserved F or W. Each record gives: J gene, clone size, D gene, V gene, CDR3 protein, CDR3 DNA. D genes are given only for firm matches. Rows may omit the clone size; those that give it use once, few, many or a size class.

TRBJ2-3	-	-	TRBV10-3	CAISPGDTQYF	TGTGCCATCAGCCCTGGGGATACGCAGTATTTT
TRBJ2-2	many	-	TRBV19	CASSRMGAYTGELFF	TGTGCCAGTAGCCGGATGGGGGCGTACACCGGGGAGCTGTTTTTT
TRBJ2-1	many	-	TRBV5-5	CASSGPEGLYNEQFF	TGTGCCAGCAGCGGCCCTGAGGGCCTCTACAATGAGCAGTTCTTC
TRBJ2-2	many	-	TRBV24-1	CATSDEKTYTGELFF	TGTGCCACCAGTGATGAAAAGACATACACCGGGGAGCTGTTTTTT
TRBJ2-7	many	-	TRBV6-1	CASTLSGGGYEQYF	TGTGCCAGCACCCTCAGCGGTGGAGGTTACGAGCAGTACTTC
TRBJ2-7	few	-	TRBV3-1	CASSHGTHSSYEQYF	TGTGCCAGCAGCCACGGGACGCATAGCTCCTACGAGCAGTACTTC
TRBJ2-2	few	TRBD2	TRBV7-2	CASSRTSGRAGTGELFF	TGTGCCAGCAGCCGGACTAGCGGGAGGGCCGGGACCGGGGAGCTGTTTTTT
TRBJ1-4	few	TRBD1	TRBV3-1	CASSQVGTATNEKLFF	TGTGCCAGCAGCCAAGTCGGGACAGCTACTAATGAAAAACTGTTTTTT
TRBJ2-3	few	TRBD2	TRBV19	CASSIASGETDTQYF	TGTGCCAGTAGTATTGCCAGCGGGGAAACAGATACGCAGTATTTT
TRBJ1-2	many	-	TRBV6-5	CASSYSNPADGYGYTF	TGTGCCAGCAGTTACTCTAACCCAGCCGACGGCTATGGCTACACCTTC
TRBJ2-1	few	TRBD1	TRBV19	CASRQGAENEQFF	TGTGCCAGTAGGCAGGGGGCTGAAAATGAGCAGTTCTTC
TRBJ1-2	many	TRBD1	TRBV6-1	CASSEEGQGMGYGYTF	TGTGCCAGCAGTGAAGAGGGACAGGGCATGGGCTATGGCTACACCTTC
TRBJ2-1	many	TRBD2	TRBV12-3/TRBV12-4	CASSLSGTNNEQFF	TGTGCCAGCAGCCTTAGCGGGACCAACAATGAGCAGTTCTTC
TRBJ1-2	many	-	TRBV20-1	CSARTETSLHYGYTF	TGCAGTGCGAGGACTGAGACGTCCCTCCACTATGGCTACACCTTC
TRBJ2-1	few	-	TRBV10-3	CAINGGQGSYNEQFF	TGTGCCATCAACGGGGGCCAAGGCTCCTACAATGAGCAGTTCTTC
TRBJ1-1	-	TRBD1	TRBV11-2	CASSFTGTGLAEAFF	TGTGCCAGCAGCTTCACCGGGACAGGGCTCGCTGAAGCTTTCTTT
TRBJ1-5	many	-	TRBV18	CASSLTEDKNQPQHF	TGTGCCAGCTCACTTACTGAGGACAAAAATCAGCCCCAGCATTTT
TRBJ1-5	many	-	TRBV6-1	CASSEIDPAYSNQPQHF	TGTGCCAGCAGTGAAATAGATCCTGCCTATAGCAATCAGCCCCAGCATTTT
TRBJ2-1	-	-	TRBV13	CASSLTATNEQFF	TGTGCCAGCAGCTTGACCGCTACCAATGAGCAGTTCTTC
TRBJ2-7	-	TRBD1	TRBV24-1	CATSDGDRGYPYEQYF	TGTGCCACCAGTGATGGGGACAGGGGGTATCCCTACGAGCAGTACTTC
TRBJ2-3	-	-	TRBV12-3/TRBV12-4	CASSLAPNGDTQYF	TGTGCCAGCAGTTTAGCCCCGAATGGGGATACGCAGTATTTT
TRBJ1-6	many	TRBD1	TRBV6-1	CASSRQGVGDSPLHF	TGTGCCAGCAGTCGACAGGGGGTTGGGGATTCACCCCTCCACTTT
TRBJ2-1	many	-	TRBV24-1	CATSDDIDNEQFF	TGTGCCACCAGTGATGACATAGACAATGAGCAGTTCTTC
TRBJ2-1	few	TRBD2	TRBV4-1	CASSQVGGLGRGNEQFF	TGCGCCAGCAGCCAAGTGGGCGGACTAGGGCGGGGCAATGAGCAGTTCTTC
TRBJ2-3	many	TRBD2	TRBV5-1	CASSFFWREPDTQYF	TGCGCCAGCAGCTTCTTTTGGCGGGAGCCAGATACGCAGTATTTT
TRBJ1-1	-	-	TRBV7-2	CASSFNLGSTEAFF	TGTGCCAGCAGCTTCAATTTGGGGAGCACTGAAGCTTTCTTT
TRBJ2-7	few	-	TRBV19	CASSTGPEQYF	TGTGCCAGTAGCACCGGTCCTGAGCAGTACTTC
TRBJ1-2	-	TRBD1	TRBV7-9	CASSPDRRNYGYTF	TGTGCCAGCAGCCCGGACAGGAGGAACTATGGCTACACCTTC
TRBJ2-7	many	-	TRBV29-1	CSVDRQGPTYEQYF	TGCAGCGTTGATCGACAAGGCCCTACCTACGAGCAGTACTTC
TRBJ1-6	-	TRBD1	TRBV7-8	CASSFRTGESPLHF	TGTGCCAGCAGCTTCCGGACAGGGGAATCACCCCTCCACTTT
TRBJ2-7	many	-	TRBV6-1	CASKPAGYSYEQYF	TGTGCCAGCAAGCCGGCCGGCTACTCCTACGAGCAGTACTTC
TRBJ2-7	few	-	TRBV7-2	CASSLQITYEQYF	TGTGCCAGCAGCTTACAGATTACCTACGAGCAGTACTTC
TRBJ1-1	many	TRBD1	TRBV5-6	CASSSGQGKAFF	TGTGCCAGCAGCTCGGGACAGGGTAAAGCTTTCTTT
TRBJ2-1	many	TRBD1	TRBV4-1	CASSDRASYNEQFF	TGCGCCAGCTCCGACAGGGCCTCCTACAATGAGCAGTTCTTC
TRBJ1-3	-	-	TRBV6-2/TRBV6-3	CASQVISGNTIYF	TGTGCCAGCCAGGTGATCTCTGGAAACACCATATATTTT
TRBJ2-1	many	-	TRBV5-1	CASSVLGGYSYNEQFF	TGCGCCAGCAGCGTGTTGGGCGGGTACTCCTACAATGAGCAGTTCTTC
TRBJ2-5	many	-	TRBV7-8	CASSLVSLSGETQYF	TGTGCCAGCAGCTTAGTATCGCTGAGTGGTGAGACCCAGTACTTC
TRBJ2-1	many	TRBD2	TRBV6-1	CASRPPGTTLWNEQFF	TGTGCCAGCAGGCCCCCGGGGACTACCCTATGGAATGAGCAGTTCTTC
TRBJ1-5	-	-	TRBV29-1	CSVETDSNQPQHF	TGCAGCGTTGAGACGGATAGCAATCAGCCCCAGCATTTT
TRBJ1-1	-	-	TRBV12-3/TRBV12-4	CASSLVSHFVGPRTEAFF	TGTGCCAGCAGTTTAGTCAGCCACTTTGTAGGGCCGCGTACTGAAGCTTTCTTT
TRBJ1-2	few	-	TRBV9	CASSVGGAGARNYGYTF	TGTGCCAGCAGCGTAGGAGGGGCGGGGGCCAGAAACTATGGCTACACCTTC
TRBJ2-2	few	-	TRBV6-5	CASSYRFSYSGELFF	TGTGCCAGCAGTTACCGCTTTAGTTATAGCGGGGAGCTGTTTTTT
TRBJ1-2	many	TRBD1	TRBV6-1	CASSEGQFYGYTF	TGTGCCAGCAGCGAGGGACAGTTCTATGGCTACACCTTC
TRBJ1-5	many	TRBD1	TRBV19	CASSARDRGSINQPQHF	TGTGCCAGTAGTGCCCGGGACAGGGGAAGCATTAATCAGCCCCAGCATTTT
TRBJ2-7	many	TRBD2	TRBV27	CASSGLLSGTSNTYEQYF	TGTGCCAGCAGTGGCTTACTCTCCGGGACTAGTAATACCTACGAGCAGTACTTC
TRBJ2-2	many	-	TRBV12-3/TRBV12-4	CASSEQKNTGELFF	TGTGCCAGCAGTGAACAGAAGAACACCGGGGAGCTGTTTTTT
TRBJ1-1	many	TRBD1	TRBV11-2	CASSKDREVAFF	TGTGCCAGCAGCAAAGACAGGGAGGTTGCTTTCTTT
TRBJ2-1	many	-	TRBV12-3/TRBV12-4	CASTSPSVRGQFF	TGTGCCAGCACTTCCCCTAGCGTTCGAGGGCAGTTCTTC
TRBJ1-5	many	-	TRBV28	CASSRRPAYEEPQHF	TGTGCCAGCAGTCGACGGCCCGCGTATGAGGAGCCCCAGCATTTT
TRBJ1-5	many	TRBD1	TRBV29-1	CSVAGTGNQPQHF	TGCAGCGTTGCTGGGACAGGGAATCAGCCCCAGCATTTT
TRBJ2-6	many	-	TRBV2	CASRAGQSGANVLTF	TGTGCCAGCAGAGCCGGACAGTCTGGGGCCAACGTCCTGACTTTC
TRBJ2-7	-	-	TRBV7-2	CASSLDGGYEQYF	TGTGCCAGCAGCTTAGATGGGGGTTACGAGCAGTACTTC
TRBJ1-3	-	-	TRBV5-6	CASSYGQGNTIYF	TGTGCCAGCAGCTACGGACAGGGAAACACCATATATTTT
TRBJ1-5	many	-	TRBV7-2	CASSLGWTDGGNQPQHF	TGTGCCAGCAGCTTAGGTTGGACAGATGGGGGCAATCAGCCCCAGCATTTT